The clone carrying this T cell receptor beta chain was seen only once. Its antigen is currently unknown. A split of CD4+ cells into CD45RA+ naive and CD45RA-negative memory subsets was performed. The source of the sample is a study of shared clonotypes between healthy human individuals. Study summary: Three plates were used per donor for CD4 naive, three for CD4 memory, two for CD8 naive and one for CD8 memory. Study findings and constraints: When compared with the clonotypes that were shared by all four sorted-subset donors, the non-shared clonotypes turned out to have lower generation probabilities. A small donor pool kept down the genetic and exposure-history diversity that was represented.

Trimming cost V 1 base and J 5 bases; bases outside gene matches: 4. The CDR3 totals 14 residues. The germline CDR1 and CDR2 sequences are MGHRA and YSYEKL. TCRdb's copy holds only in-frame clones and misses some; the assay was immunoSEQ multiplex PCR. The table lists about 2.4 million clones, 90% to 95% of them singletons, with roughly 0.15% in the top ten. The clonotype originates from a man aged 18 to 30 in good health. The specimen sequenced was naive CD4+ T cells sorted from blood. Subset in this sample: CD45RA+ positively selected. The V gene is TRBV4-1, the J gene TRBJ1-2, with 7 bases aligning to TRBD1. This CDR3 reads CASSQVNRGYGYTF. The CDR3 DNA follows: TGCGCCAGCAGCCAAGTTAACAGGGGTTATGGCTACACCTTC.